This T cell receptor beta chain was documented in a study of blood T cell repertoires in COVID-19. Study information: Researchers got acute and convalescent COVID-19 samples from the United States, Italy and Spain. The analysed material was cDNA or gDNA that came from T cells, B-cell-depleted T cells, or PBMCs.

Germline loops: CDR1 SGHNT, CDR2 YENEEA. Trimming took off 5 bases at V and 6 bases at J, with 16 bases between the two ends. This CDR3 has 14 amino acids. Authors' data handling: Amplification of reference gene primers provided the estimated nucleated cell counts. TCRdb's table, derived via immunoSEQ multiplex PCR, lists solely in-frame clones and lacks some. V and J calls plus clone size are reproduced from that table; the DNA served to infer D and trimming. The sample shows some 80,000 clones, 75% to 90% of them seen only once. The J gene is TRBJ1-1, the V gene TRBV11-3; D ambiguous. The sample consisted of peripheral blood. This TCR was recovered from a human donor in a cohort sampled during active COVID-19. CDR3 amino acids: CASSRTGGSAEAFF. In DNA, the CDR3 is TGTGCCAGCAGCCGGACCGGAGGAAGCGCTGAAGCTTTCTTT. Using reference TRBV11-3 and TRBJ1-1 for the parts outside the CDR3, the full variable domain is EAGVVQSPRYKIIEKKQPVAFWCNPISGHNTLYWYLQNLGQGPELLIRYENEEAVDDSQLPKDRFSAERLKGVDSTLKIQPAELGDSAVYLCASSRTGGSAEAFFGQGTRLTVV.